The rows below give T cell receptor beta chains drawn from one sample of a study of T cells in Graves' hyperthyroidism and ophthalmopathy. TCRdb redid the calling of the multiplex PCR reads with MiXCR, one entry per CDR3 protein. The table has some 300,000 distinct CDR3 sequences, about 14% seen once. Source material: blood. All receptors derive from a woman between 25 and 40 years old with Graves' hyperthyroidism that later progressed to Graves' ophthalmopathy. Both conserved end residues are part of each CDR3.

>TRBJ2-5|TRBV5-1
CASSFAGSQETQYF
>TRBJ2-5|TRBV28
CASSEGQGVGETQYF
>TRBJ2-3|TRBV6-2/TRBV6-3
CAGSPPGTDTQYF
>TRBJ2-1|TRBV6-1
CASSLGLAPYNEQFF
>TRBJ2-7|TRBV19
CASRPDRATYEQYF
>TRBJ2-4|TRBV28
CASTIQGAKNIQYF
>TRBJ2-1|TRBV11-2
CASSHPPTHYNEQFF
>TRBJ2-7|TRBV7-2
CANSLETSGGYEQYF
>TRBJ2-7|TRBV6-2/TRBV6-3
CASTGTSGDYEQYF
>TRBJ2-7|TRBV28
CASRRDVTYEQYF
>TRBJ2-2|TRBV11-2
CASSLSPGANTGELFF
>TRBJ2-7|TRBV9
CASSGRPGEQYF
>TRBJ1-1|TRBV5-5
CASSLAVGGNAEAFF
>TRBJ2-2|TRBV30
CAWSVRGVGGELFF
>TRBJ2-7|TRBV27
CASRLAGAGYEQYF
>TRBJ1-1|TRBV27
CASSAPQGGVTEAFF
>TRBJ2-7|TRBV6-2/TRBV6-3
CASSRLLAGTREQYF
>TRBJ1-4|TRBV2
CASSRQGTNEKLFF
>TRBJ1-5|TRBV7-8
CASSPRTLSNQPQHF
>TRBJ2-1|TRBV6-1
CASSPRTSGGSSYNEQFF
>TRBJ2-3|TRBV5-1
CASSFNSASSVTDTQYF
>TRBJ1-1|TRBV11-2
CASSLVQGGTEAFF
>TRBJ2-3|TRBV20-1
CSALTSGKPDTQYF
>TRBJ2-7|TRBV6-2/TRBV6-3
CASSSPASGNAYEQYF
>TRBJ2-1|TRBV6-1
CASSEGSGRGTFF
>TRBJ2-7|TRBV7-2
CASSRASLGTYEQYF
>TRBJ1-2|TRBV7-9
CASVQGEEYGYTF
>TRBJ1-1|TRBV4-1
CASSYQGRGEAFF
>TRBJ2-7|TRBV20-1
CSARGGLAGGIEQYF
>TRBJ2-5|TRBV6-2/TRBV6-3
CASSGTSGGSRETRYF
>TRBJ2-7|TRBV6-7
CASSYPVQGATIAGIYEQYF
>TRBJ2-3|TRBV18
CASSVGSSTDTQYF
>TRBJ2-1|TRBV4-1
CASSQTGSDEQFF
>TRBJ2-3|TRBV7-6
CASSSSGGGVTQYF
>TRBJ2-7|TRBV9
CASSQEMMGDEQYF
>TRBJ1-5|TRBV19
CASSAPHVTYNQPQHF
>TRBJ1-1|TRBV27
CASSTGLSEAFF
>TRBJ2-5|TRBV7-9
CASSLETGAQETQYF
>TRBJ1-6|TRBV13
CASSLGLGQEGSPLHF
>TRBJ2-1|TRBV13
CASSPNRGRGYNEQFF
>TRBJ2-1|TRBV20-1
CSASMYHSYNEQFF
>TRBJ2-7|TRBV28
CASVSGGERYEQYF
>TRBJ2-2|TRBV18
CASSPLDAGELFF
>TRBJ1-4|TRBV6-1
CASSPTPLNEKLFF
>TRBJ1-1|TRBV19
CASSYDRTLPDNKRATEAFF
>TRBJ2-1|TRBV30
CAWSGGTSGRAGLVPNEQFF
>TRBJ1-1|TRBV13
CASSLGQGLVAEAFF
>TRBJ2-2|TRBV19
CASSGRENTGELFF
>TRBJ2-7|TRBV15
CATSRGLETYEQYF
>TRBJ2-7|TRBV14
CASSPGLAASSYEQYF
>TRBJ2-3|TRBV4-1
CASSRGAGGFTDTQYF
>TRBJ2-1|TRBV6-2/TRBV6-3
CASSYPSRGNNEQFF
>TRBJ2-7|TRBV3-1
CASSQVPGEQYF
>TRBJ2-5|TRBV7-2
CASSLVVETQYF
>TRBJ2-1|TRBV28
CASSLLGAGGLEQFF